Given below is one T cell receptor beta chain in context. The table came from immunoSEQ multiplex PCR; TCRdb's copy has only in-frame clones and leaves some out. The table records 100,000 or so clones, roughly nine tenths of them present only once. The data derive from a study of T cell responses to AZD1222 COVID-19 vaccine. The ends were cut back, 0 bases at V and 2 bases at J, with 7 bases in the middle. The length of the CDR3 is 14 residues. The sequenced sample was peripheral blood, obtained 28 days after the second AZD1222 dose. This sequence was found in an adult who received the AZD1222 COVID-19 vaccine. This chain connects TRBV6-7 to TRBJ1-1; D remains unclear. TRBV6-7 is designated an ORF whose function remains uncertain. The CDR3 here is CASSYSGRNTEAFF. The CDR3 region has the DNA TGTGCCAGCAGTTACTCGGGGAGAAACACTGAAGCTTTCTTT.